Described below is a single T cell receptor beta chain sequence and its context. As yet, its antigen is unknown. Single viable CD3+CD4+CD8-CD45RO+ cells were sorted as the memory CD4+ T cells. Trimming shortened V by 7 bases and J by 0 bases, and 21 bases separated the two germline ends. The CDR3 extends over 17 amino acids. The V gene's germline CDR1 is SGHAT and CDR2 FQNNGV. These data are taken from a study of memory CD4+ T cells and cytomegalovirus serostatus. Study summary: Donors were healthy Belgian adults, several CMV seropositive and under 30 seronegative.

Findings of the study overall: Each of some 67 CMV-associated TCRbeta sequences occurred in one to five individuals. Suggested: most of the CMV-linked TCR signature lies in CD4+ memory cells. Median bootstrapped AUC for CMV status was about 0.94 originally, 0.75 to 0.91 US-trained.

Data came from immunoSEQ multiplex PCR; TCRdb stores just in-frame clones and leaves some out. In the table there are about 96,000 clones, 80% of which are singletons. This receptor was obtained from an adult in good health and CMV-seropositive. The sample consisted of memory CD4+ T cells from blood. The rearrangement joins TRBV11-2 to TRBJ1-1; D is uncertain. The CDR3 reads CASTWMGIRRMNTEAFF. The CDR3 region has the DNA TGTGCCAGCACCTGGATGGGTATTCGCAGGATGAACACTGAAGCTTTCTTT.